Detailed here is one T cell receptor (beta chain). This record comes from a study of blood T cells in healthy people across ages. CDR3 length equals 13 residues. CDR1 is MNHNY and CDR2 is SVGAGI in the germline V gene (reference sequence). V dropped 2 bases and J dropped 7; count of bases not matched to a gene: 5. Using a J-beta primer mix together with a sample-barcoded 5' primer, a second PCR was run for roughly 7 to 11 cycles. Paired-end reads containing CDR3 totaled no fewer than 2.5 million for each sample. A single record per CDR3 protein comes from TCRdb applying MiXCR to the 5' RACE reads. This repertoire shows 650,000 to 1,000,000 distinct CDR3 sequences, about 42% found once; its top ten account for roughly 20%.

The clonotype originates from a man older than 75 in good health. Sequences were obtained from blood. The rearrangement links TRBV6-6 to TRBJ2-7; 7 nucleotides agree with TRBD2. The DNA for the CDR3 is TGTGCCAGCAGTTACGGGAGGGTAAGTGAGCAGTACTTC. As protein: CASSYGRVSEQYF.